The 30 T cell receptor beta chains reported below all come from one sample, sequenced in a study of T cell responses to AZD1222 COVID-19 vaccine. Profiled with immunoSEQ multiplex PCR; TCRdb holds only in-frame clones, not every one. This sample yields some 100,000 clones, of which about nine tenths are seen a single time; around a fifth belongs to the top ten. The sample here was peripheral blood, taken on day 0 of AZD1222 vaccination. The receptors were sampled from an adult in good health.

The chain is built from TRBV18 and TRBJ1-1; 9 nucleotides match TRBD1. CDR1 KGHSH and CDR2 LQKENI come from the germline V gene. The CDR3 contains 16 residues. Losses at the gene ends were 2 bases for V and 6 bases for J; bases not matched to a gene: 10. The DNA of the CDR3 is TGTGCCAGCTCACCATTTCTCGGACAGGGGCGTCCTGAAGCTTTCTTT. It translates to CASSPFLGQGRPEAFF.

This clone was seen a few times. The chain is built from TRBV6-2 or TRBV6-3 and TRBJ2-5, with 9 bases matching TRBD2. Trimming took 0 bases from V and 5 from J; bases not matched to a gene: 7. Germline V CDR1 and CDR2: MNHEY, SVGEGT. The CDR3 has 16 amino acids. The CDR3 DNA follows: TGTGCCAGCAGTTACTCGCTAGCGGGGACTCTGGAGACCCAGTACTTC. It encodes CASSYSLAGTLETQYF.

The J gene is TRBJ2-7, the V gene TRBV19, with D uncertain. Deletions cut 1 base from V and 3 bases from J, with 7 bases between. The CDR3 consists of 13 residues. Germline CDR1 and CDR2: LNHDA and SQIVND (reference sequence). This CDR3 reads CASSIGSDYEQYF. The CDR3 nucleotides are TGTGCCAGTAGTATAGGTTCGGACTACGAGCAGTACTTC.

The J gene is TRBJ2-5, the V gene TRBV28; D call uncertain. Germline lookup yields CDR1 MDHEN and CDR2 SYDVKM. The CDR3 sequence is 18 residues long. V lost 5 bases and J lost 7, with 29 bases in between. The CDR3 sequence is CASSARMRFESVPRTQYF. CDR3 bases: TGTGCCAGCAGTGCACGGATGAGGTTTGAGTCGGTTCCGAGGACCCAGTACTTC.

This rearrangement joins TRBV21-1 to TRBJ2-3; the table's D gene call, TRBD1, was not cross checked with the DNA. TRBV21-1 is described as a pseudogene. This CDR3 region has 17 residues. CDR3 sequence: CASSKRLTDIVRDTQYF. CDR3 sequence (DNA): TGTGCCAGCAGCAAAAGGCTAACAGACATCGTCCGAGATACGCAGTATTTT.

V and J are TRBV2 and TRBJ2-7; 9 bases match TRBD1. The V gene end was trimmed by 9 bases and the J gene end by 1 base; junction bases not matched to a gene: 7. CDR1 is SNHLY, CDR2 FYNNEI, per germline. This CDR3 is built from 14 residues. The CDR3 coding sequence is TGTGCCAGTACTACAGGGGGCCATTCCTACGAGCAGTACTTC. Translating it yields CASTTGGHSYEQYF.

The chain joins TRBV4-3 to TRBJ1-6; D not certain. The CDR3 has 15 residues. Trimming pared 1 base from V and 9 bases from J, leaving 13 bases between. Per the germline V gene, CDR1 is LGHNA and CDR2 is YSLEER. The CDR3 is CASSQGIGEGSPLHF. In DNA, the CDR3 is TGCGCCAGCAGCCAAGGTATCGGGGAAGGTTCACCCCTCCACTTT.

The V and J genes are TRBV18 and TRBJ1-5, with TRBD1 identical over 10 bases. The V segment lost 0 bases and the J segment 7 bases; nucleotides outside the gene matches: 6. The CDR3 is 16 amino acids. Germline V CDR1 and CDR2: KGHSH, LQKENI. The CDR3 region is CASSPPRTGGAQPQHF. The CDR3 DNA follows: TGTGCCAGCTCACCACCGAGGACAGGGGGGGCCCAGCCCCAGCATTTT.

The J gene is TRBJ2-1, the V gene TRBV27, with 7 bases lining up with TRBD1. The V segment lost 7 bases and the J segment 4 bases; nucleotides outside the gene matches: 16. Germline V gene data show CDR1 as MNHEY and CDR2 as SMNVEV (reference sequence). The CDR3 has 17 amino acids. CDR3 coding DNA: TGTGCCAGCACTAAGACAGGGAACGAACTTCCGTACAATGAGCAGTTCTTC. It yields the protein CASTKTGNELPYNEQFF.

This rearrangement joins TRBV7-3 to TRBJ2-1; possibly TRBD1 for D (6 bases). The CDR3 totals 16 residues. Germline V gene data show CDR1 as SGHTA and CDR2 as FQGTGA. The germline V and J ends were trimmed by 8 bases and 1 base, with 18 bases remaining between them. The DNA for the CDR3 is TGTGCCAGCTCCGACCAGTATCAGGGGTCCTACAATGAGCAGTTCTTC. It specifies CASSDQYQGSYNEQFF.

The rearrangement uses TRBV19 and TRBJ1-1; D gene ambiguous. Germline V gene data show CDR1 as LNHDA and CDR2 as SQIVND (reference sequence). Trimming stripped 5 bases from V and 6 bases from J, with 16 bases between. There are 14 residues in the CDR3. The CDR3 loop reads CASSDLPSGAEAFF. The DNA for the CDR3 is TGTGCCAGTAGTGACCTTCCGTCGGGCGCTGAAGCTTTCTTT.

The chain uses TRBV7-2 and TRBJ2-6; D perhaps matches TRBD1 (5 bases). Deletions cut 0 bases from V and 0 bases from J, with 12 bases between. The CDR3 is 18 amino acids. The germline gives CDR1 SGHTA, CDR2 FQGNSA. The CDR3 DNA is TGTGCCAGCAGCTTAGCCCGGACATCAAGCTCTGGGGCCAACGTCCTGACTTTC. Translation: CASSLARTSSSGANVLTF.

V and J are TRBV9 and TRBJ2-3; D gene unclear. The CDR3 loop spans 12 amino acids. The V gene lost 0 bases and the J gene lost 10 bases, with 9 bases spanning the gap. Per the germline V gene, CDR1 is SGDLS and CDR2 is YYNGEE. CDR3: CASSVGISAQYF. CDR3 coding DNA: TGTGCCAGCAGCGTAGGAATCTCGGCGCAGTATTTT. The full variable domain, rest sourced from reference TRBV9 and TRBJ2-3, is DSGVTQTPKHLITATGQRVTLRCSPRSGDLSVYWYQQSLDQGLQFLIQYYNGEERAKGNILERFSAQQFPDLHSELNLSSLELGDSALYFCASSVGISAQYFGPGTRLTVL.

The chain recombines TRBV19 with TRBJ2-3; 9 bases align to TRBD1. Germline lookup yields CDR1 LNHDA and CDR2 SQIVND (reference sequence). J was trimmed by 7 bases and V by 4 bases; bases with no gene match: 12. This CDR3 spans 16 amino acids. CDR3 protein: CASSTSGTGRLYTQYF. In DNA, the CDR3 is TGTGCCAGTAGTACCTCCGGGACAGGGCGGCTCTATACGCAGTATTTT.

This chain links TRBV7-9 with TRBJ1-4, with no clear D. The ends were cut back, 3 bases at V and 8 bases at J, with 13 bases in the middle. The CDR3 is made up of 14 amino acids. The germline gives CDR1 SEHNR, CDR2 FQNEAQ (reference sequence). CDR3 nucleotides: TGTGCCAGCAGCTTCCCCCGACACCCCGAAAAACTGTTTTTT. It specifies CASSFPRHPEKLFF. The variable domain in full, with the rest retrieved from reference TRBV7-9 and TRBJ1-4, is DTGVSQNPRHKITKRGQNVTFRCDPISEHNRLYWYRQTLGQGPEFLTYFQNEAQLEKSRLLSDRFSAERPKGSFSTLEIQRTEQGDSAMYLCASSFPRHPEKLFFGSGTQLSVL.

This clone has only one observation. This chain connects TRBV24-1 to TRBJ2-7; D assignment may be TRBD1 or TRBD2 (6 bases each). CDR3 length: 17 residues. Germline loops: CDR1 KGHDR, CDR2 SFDVKD. Trimming pared 4 bases from V and 2 bases from J, leaving 20 bases between. The CDR3 coding sequence is TGTGCCACCAGTGACTCCCCGGGGGCAGGGGCTACCTACGAGCAGTACTTC. It yields the protein CATSDSPGAGATYEQYF.

The V call is TRBV7-9, the J call TRBJ2-3; 7 positions agree with TRBD2. From germline, CDR1 is SEHNR and CDR2 FQNEAQ (reference sequence). Unmatched junction bases numbered 3, after V lost 5 bases and J lost 1 base. There are 14 residues in the CDR3. CDR3 residues: CASSRGGGTDTQYF. CDR3 DNA: TGTGCCAGCAGCCGCGGGGGAGGCACAGATACGCAGTATTTT.

The CDR3 region has the DNA TGTGCCAGCACCTCACGGGACGACAATCAGCCCCAGCATTTT. The encoded protein is CASTSRDDNQPQHF. This chain connects TRBV5-5 to TRBJ1-5; possibly TRBD1 for D (5 bases). This CDR3 is built from 14 residues. The V gene lost 6 bases and the J gene lost 3 bases, with 13 bases spanning the gap. The V gene's germline CDR1 is SGHKS and CDR2 YYEKEE (reference sequence).

V and J are TRBV7-2 and TRBJ2-5; 12 positions agree with TRBD2. CDR1 is SGHTA and CDR2 is FQGNSA in the germline V gene. CDR3 length: 15 residues. The J segment lost 4 bases and the V segment lost 5 bases, leaving 5 bases of the junction unmatched. The CDR3 loop is CASSGLAGFSETQYF. CDR3 bases: TGTGCCAGCAGCGGACTAGCGGGGTTCTCAGAGACCCAGTACTTC.

The chain carries TRBV12-3 or TRBV12-4 and TRBJ1-1, with a possible D match to TRBD1 (5 bases). The CDR3 loop spans 13 amino acids. V lost 7 bases and J 3 bases, leaving 12 bases between the germline ends. CDR3 loop: CASMGRAYTEAFF. The CDR3 region has the DNA TGTGCCAGCATGGGCAGGGCGTACACTGAAGCTTTCTTT.

J is TRBJ2-2 and V is TRBV15; D is perhaps TRBD2 (6 bases). Trimming cost V 0 bases and J 13 bases, with 18 bases left between them. Per the germline V gene, CDR1 is LNHNV and CDR2 is YYDKDF (reference sequence). The CDR3 totals 15 residues. The CDR3 DNA follows: TGTGCCACCAGCAGAGATCGTGTACCCGGGACTGGGCTGTTTTTT. Its protein is CATSRDRVPGTGLFF.

The chain has TRBV7-2 and TRBJ2-5, with 10 nucleotides matching TRBD2. V lost 3 bases and J lost 3; bases outside the gene matches: 4. The CDR3 has 15 residues. In germline, CDR1 is SGHTA, CDR2 FQGNSA. CDR3: CASSLRLAGEETQYF. In DNA, the CDR3 is TGTGCCAGCAGCTTGAGGCTAGCGGGAGAAGAGACCCAGTACTTC.

This rearrangement joins TRBV5-1 to TRBJ1-6; D unclear. Trimming cost V 4 bases and J 8 bases, with 16 bases left between them. CDR3 length: 15 residues. The V gene's germline CDR1 is SGHRS and CDR2 YFSETQ. This CDR3 reads CASSQMTGSDSPLHF. CDR3 DNA: TGCGCCAGCAGCCAAATGACTGGGAGCGATTCACCCCTCCACTTT.

The chain employs TRBV5-1 and TRBJ1-2; D might be TRBD1 (6 bases). With 1 base removed from V and 4 bases from J, the gap between germline ends came to 8 bases. The V gene's germline CDR1 is SGHRS and CDR2 YFSETQ. The CDR3 has 13 residues. The CDR3 sequence: CASSLTQGYGYTF. In nucleotides, the CDR3 is TGCGCCAGCAGCTTGACACAGGGCTATGGCTACACCTTC.

Remarks on this clone: At one end the junction does not follow the germline gene, possibly because of a read error. The gene calls are TRBV5-1 and TRBJ1-6, with 7 bases matching TRBD1. This CDR3 has 14 residues. The V gene's germline CDR1 is SGHRS and CDR2 YFSETQ. Written as DNA, the CDR3 is TGCGCCAGCACCTTGGGGACAGTAAACTCACCCCTCCACTTT. This codes for CASTLGTVNSPLHF.

The chain couples TRBV21-1 to TRBJ1-1. TRBV21-1 is recorded as a pseudogene. There are 16 residues in the CDR3. The DNA for the CDR3 is TGTGCCAGCAGCAAAGGGGAACGGGGGCTAAGGACTGAAGCTTTCTTT. Residues: CASSKGERGLRTEAFF.

In its sample, this clone was seen a few times. The chain employs TRBV15 and TRBJ2-3, with D unclear. Trimming shortened V by 1 base and J by 0 bases, and 11 bases separated the two germline ends. This CDR3 has 16 residues. Per the germline V gene, CDR1 is LNHNV and CDR2 is YYDKDF (reference sequence). The CDR3 loop reads CATSRAPEWSTDTQYF. The CDR3 DNA follows: TGTGCCACCAGCAGAGCCCCAGAGTGGAGCACAGATACGCAGTATTTT.

In nucleotides, the CDR3 is TGTGCCAGCAGCCAAGCCAGCGGGGGGTTGGACTATGGCTACACCTTC. The encoded protein is CASSQASGGLDYGYTF. The rearrangement uses TRBV3-1 (or the pseudogene TRBV3-2) and TRBJ1-2, with TRBD1 as a possible D gene (5 bases). This CDR3 is built from 16 residues. Germline V gene data show CDR1 as LGHDT and CDR2 as YNNKEL (reference sequence). The V gene lost 1 base and the J gene lost 3 bases, with 15 bases spanning the gap.

CDR3 amino acids: CASSYGGGVPGYTF. CDR3 coding DNA: TGTGCCAGCAGTTACGGTGGAGGCGTCCCTGGCTACACCTTC. The chain uses TRBV6-2 or TRBV6-3 and TRBJ1-2, with D unresolved. V was clipped by 2 bases and J by 7 bases, with 14 bases between them. Germline V gene lookup returns CDR1 MNHEY and CDR2 SVGEGT. The CDR3 consists of 14 residues.

J is TRBJ2-7 and V is TRBV19, with 9 bases identical to TRBD2. CDR3 size: 15 residues. V trimming: 4 bases; J trimming: 0 bases; junction bases outside the gene matches: 4. Germline V CDR1 and CDR2: LNHDA, SQIVND (reference sequence). The CDR3 spells CASSTIAGDSYEQYF. CDR3 coding DNA: TGTGCCAGTAGTACCATAGCGGGGGACTCCTACGAGCAGTACTTC.